These T cell receptor beta chains were read from a single sample in a study of shared clonotypes between healthy human individuals. Sequenced by immunoSEQ multiplex PCR; TCRdb stores in-frame clones only, minus some. The sample records over a million clones, 98% being singletons. The specimen was naive CD4+ T cells sorted from blood. The source of these receptors is a man aged 30 to 45 in good health. CDR3s include the opening cysteine and the closing phenylalanine or tryptophan. The D gene is left open where the match is weak. Expanded clones get a size class; other rows say once, few or many, or leave the size out.

d_gene	v_gene	j_gene	len	abundance	CDR3aa	CDR3nt
.	TRBV14	TRBJ2-1	16	.	CASSQAIPPYYNEQFF	TGTGCCAGCAGCCAAGCAATCCCTCCCTACTACAATGAGCAGTTCTTC
TRBD1	TRBV5-4	TRBJ1-1	14	.	CASSLEGARTEAFF	TGTGCCAGCAGCTTGGAGGGGGCACGGACTGAAGCTTTCTTT
.	TRBV9	TRBJ2-7	15	.	CASSPRGEGWVEQYF	TGTGCCAGCAGCCCCCGCGGAGAGGGTTGGGTCGAGCAGTACTTC
.	TRBV9	TRBJ1-1	14	.	CASSVGWENTEAFF	TGTGCCAGCAGCGTAGGGTGGGAGAACACTGAAGCTTTCTTT
.	TRBV10-3	TRBJ1-1	15	.	CAISAYGDLNTEAFF	TGTGCCATCAGTGCGTATGGGGACCTGAACACTGAAGCTTTCTTT
TRBD1	TRBV6-4	TRBJ2-2	14	.	CASRTTGDTGELFF	TGTGCCAGCAGAACTACAGGGGACACCGGGGAGCTGTTTTTT
.	TRBV18	TRBJ1-2	18	.	CASSPSRGGRLAQTGYTF	TGTGCCAGCTCACCTAGTAGGGGCGGGCGTCTCGCCCAAACCGGCTACACCTTC
.	TRBV13	TRBJ2-1	14	.	CASSLAGTYNEQFF	TGTGCCAGCAGCTTAGCGGGAACGTACAATGAGCAGTTCTTC
.	TRBV5-1	TRBJ2-6	16	.	CASSPATASGANVLTF	TGCGCCAGCAGCCCGGCCACAGCTTCTGGGGCCAACGTCCTGACTTTC
TRBD2	TRBV19	TRBJ2-1	13	.	CASSIAGGDEQFF	TGTGCCAGTAGTATAGCCGGGGGGGATGAGCAGTTCTTC
.	TRBV5-1	TRBJ1-1	16	.	CASSLLGPSGGTEAFF	TGCGCCAGCAGCTTATTGGGACCCTCGGGAGGGACTGAAGCTTTCTTT
.	TRBV25-1	TRBJ2-3	12	.	CASRENTDTQYF	TGTGCCAGCAGAGAAAACACAGATACGCAGTATTTT
.	TRBV2	TRBJ2-2	15	.	CASSELGMGTGELFF	TGTGCCAGCAGTGAATTGGGCATGGGGACCGGGGAGCTGTTTTTT
.	TRBV25-1	TRBJ1-2	15	.	CASSEIGGANYGYTF	TGTGCCAGCAGTGAAATCGGAGGGGCTAACTATGGCTACACCTTC
.	TRBV10-3	TRBJ2-2	15	.	CAISERIPNTGELFF	TGTGCCATCAGTGAACGTATCCCGAACACCGGGGAGCTGTTTTTT
.	TRBV5-1	TRBJ2-5	13	once	CASSGGSQETQYF	TGCGCCAGTTCAGGGGGGTCCCAAGAGACCCAGTACTTC
TRBD2	TRBV4-3	TRBJ2-7	15	.	CASSQDIGGSYEQYF	TGCGCCAGCAGCCAAGATATCGGGGGGTCCTACGAGCAGTACTTC
.	TRBV9	TRBJ2-1	14	.	CASSVEYLPNEQFF	TGTGCCAGCAGCGTTGAATACCTCCCCAATGAGCAGTTCTTC
TRBD2	TRBV11-2	TRBJ2-2	15	.	CASSFLAGGGGELFF	TGTGCCAGCAGCTTCTTAGCGGGAGGTGGCGGGGAGCTGTTTTTT
.	TRBV2	TRBJ2-6	14	once	CASGGPTGANVLTF	TGTGCCAGCGGGGGACCAACAGGGGCCAACGTCCTGACTTTC
TRBD1	TRBV18	TRBJ2-3	15	.	CASSPGQGVIDTQYF	TGTGCCAGCTCACCGGGACAGGGGGTAATAGATACGCAGTATTTT
TRBD2	TRBV14	TRBJ2-3	15	.	CASSQEPSGVDTQYF	TGTGCCAGCAGCCAAGAACCTAGCGGGGTGGATACGCAGTATTTT
TRBD1	TRBV19	TRBJ1-2	15	.	CASNSPQGGDYGYTF	TGTGCCAGTAACTCACCCCAGGGGGGTGACTATGGCTACACCTTC
.	TRBV6-5	TRBJ2-1	15	.	CASSLSGGTYNEQFF	TGTGCCAGCAGCCTCAGCGGAGGGACCTACAATGAGCAGTTCTTC